This T cell receptor (beta chain) came from a study of patients and donors after allogeneic stem cell transplantation. The V and J ends lost 3 bases and 4 bases respectively, with 10 bases between them. CDR3 length equals 14 residues. Germline CDR1 reads SGDLS; CDR2 reads YYNGEE. TCRdb fed the RT-PCR reads into MiXCR, producing one record per CDR3 protein. Of about 160,000 distinct CDR3 sequences listed, about 36% are singletons. Sequencing input: blood, either unsorted or a sorted T cell fraction (not recorded which). The chain uses TRBV9 and TRBJ2-2, with no clear D. This TCR came from a human donor who was either an allogeneic HSCT recipient or a stem cell or donor lymphocyte infusion donor (not recorded which). It is not recorded whose cells these are; they may come from a transplant donor. The CDR3 sequence is CASSAAWATGELFF. Here the CDR3 DNA reads TGTGCCAGCAGCGCCGCGTGGGCCACCGGGGAGCTGTTTTTT.